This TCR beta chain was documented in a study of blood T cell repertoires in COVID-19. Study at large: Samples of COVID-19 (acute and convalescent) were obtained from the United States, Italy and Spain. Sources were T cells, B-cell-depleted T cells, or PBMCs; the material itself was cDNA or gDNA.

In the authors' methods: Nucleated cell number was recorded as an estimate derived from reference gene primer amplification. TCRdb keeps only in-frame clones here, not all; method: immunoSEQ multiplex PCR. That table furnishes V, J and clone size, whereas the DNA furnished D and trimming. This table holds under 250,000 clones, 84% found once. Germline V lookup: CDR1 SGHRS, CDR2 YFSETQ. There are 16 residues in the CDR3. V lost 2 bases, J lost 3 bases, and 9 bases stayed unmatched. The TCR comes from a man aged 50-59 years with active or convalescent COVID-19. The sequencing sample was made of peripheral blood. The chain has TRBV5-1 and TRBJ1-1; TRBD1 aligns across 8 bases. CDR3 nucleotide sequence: TGCGCCAGCAGCTTTACAGGGGGGCAAGGAGACACTGAAGCTTTCTTT. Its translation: CASSFTGGQGDTEAFF.